These 13 T cell receptor beta chains originate from one sample sequenced in a study of blood T cells in healthy people across ages. The authors ran a second PCR of about 6 to 11 cycles using a sample-barcoded 5' primer and a J-beta primer mix. TCRdb processed the 5' RACE reads anew with MiXCR; each CDR3 protein has one entry. Counted here are 650,000 to 1,000,000 distinct CDR3 sequences, under 40% occurring once; the ten biggest clones make up roughly 13%. The sequenced sample was blood. The receptors stem from a man younger than 30 in good health.

This clonotype was recorded only once. This chain uses TRBV4-3 with TRBJ2-1; D is possibly TRBD1 (5 bases). There are 16 residues in the CDR3. V was pared by 0 bases and J by 2 bases, with 11 bases between. CDR1 and CDR2 (germline): LGHNA, YSLEER. CDR3 residues: CASSQDTAGPYNEQFF. CDR3 DNA: TGCGCCAGCAGCCAAGATACGGCAGGGCCCTACAATGAGCAGTTCTTC.

The chain uses TRBV12-3 or TRBV12-4 and TRBJ2-1, with D tentatively TRBD1 or TRBD2 (5 bases each). Trimming shortened V by 2 bases and J by 10 bases, and 12 bases separated the two germline ends. The CDR3 contains 13 residues. CDR3 nucleotide sequence: TGTGCCAGCAGTTTATTAGGGACGGCCGAGCAGTTCTTC. This encodes CASSLLGTAEQFF.

In this sample, this clonotype turned up a few times. The V call is TRBV7-2, the J call TRBJ2-1; 7 bases fit TRBD2. CDR1 SGHTA and CDR2 FQGNSA come from the germline V gene. J lost 7 bases, V lost 1 base, and 7 bases had no gene match. This CDR3 has 15 residues. The CDR3 sequence: CASSLGAGLPNEQFF. The CDR3 nucleotides are TGTGCCAGCAGCTTAGGTGCGGGACTACCAAATGAGCAGTTCTTC.

Regarding this clonotype: A read error may explain this, as a much larger clone is one base away. The chain combines TRBV7-2 with TRBJ2-7; D gene unclear. The CDR3 is 14 residues long. Germline values: CDR1 SGHTA, CDR2 FQGNSA. The V end was cut by 4 bases, the J end by 12 bases, with 22 bases between. The CDR3 protein is CASSSDPRSETRYF. CDR3 nucleotides: TGTGCCAGCAGCTCAGATCCCAGATCGGAGACCCGGTACTTC.

The gene calls are TRBV7-6 and TRBJ2-7; a possible D gene is TRBD1 (6 bases). Germline CDR1 SGHVS, CDR2 FNYEAQ. Trimming stripped 7 bases from V and 7 bases from J, with 17 bases between. The CDR3 contains 13 residues. CDR3 sequence (DNA): TGTGCCAGCACCAGGGGCAGGAGCTGGGAGCAGTACTTC. This sequence encodes CASTRGRSWEQYF.

The V gene is TRBV3-1, the J gene TRBJ2-1; D may be TRBD2 (5 bases). The J call may be incorrect, as the DNA end agrees better with TRBJ2-7. The CDR3 length is 14 residues. Per the germline V gene, CDR1 is LGHDT and CDR2 is YNNKEL (reference sequence). The CDR3 DNA reads as TGTGCCAGCAGCAGGTCTAGCTCCTACAATGAGCAGTACTTC. It encodes CASSRSSSYNEQYF.

J is TRBJ2-5 and V is TRBV20-1, with D possibly TRBD2 on 6 matching bases. Trimming removed 6 bases from V and 4 bases from J, with 24 bases in between. The CDR3 length is 16 residues. The germline V gene encodes CDR1 DFQATT and CDR2 SNEGSKA (reference sequence). CDR3 nucleotide sequence: TGCAGTGCCGATACCCACCGGGGGAGCGGTGCAGAGACCCAGTACTTC. Its protein is CSADTHRGSGAETQYF.

This clonotype has just a few counts. The chain employs TRBV9 and TRBJ1-2; D uncertain. The germline V gene encodes CDR1 SGDLS and CDR2 YYNGEE. V lost 3 bases and J lost 11, with 8 bases in between. CDR3 length equals 10 residues. The CDR3 loop reads CASSGRVYTF. In DNA form, the CDR3 reads TGTGCCAGCAGCGGGAGAGTATACACCTTC.

Concerning this clonotype itself: This may come from a read error, since a much larger clone is one base off. V usage is TRBV6-2 or TRBV6-3 and J usage is TRBJ2-1; D is unresolved. V shed 6 bases and J shed 10 bases, with 13 bases lying between them. CDR3 length: 12 amino acids. Germline CDR1 and CDR2: MNHEY and SVGEGT. CDR3 residues: CASRAIAYEQFF. CDR3 DNA: TGTGCCAGCAGAGCCATAGCCTACGAGCAGTTCTTC.

This clonotype was observed a few times. The V call is TRBV20-1, the J call TRBJ2-5, with 7 bases matching TRBD2. The trim removed 6 bases at V and 3 bases at J, leaving 10 bases unmatched. The CDR3 is made up of 14 amino acids. Germline V gene data show CDR1 as DFQATT and CDR2 as SNEGSKA (reference sequence). This CDR3 is CSASWEGWEETQYF. DNA of the CDR3: TGCAGTGCGTCTTGGGAGGGGTGGGAAGAGACCCAGTACTTC.

The chain couples TRBV9 to TRBJ1-2, with D hard to call. Per the germline V gene, CDR1 is SGDLS and CDR2 is YYNGEE. The CDR3 contains 14 residues. V was cut by 3 bases and J by 0 bases, with 9 bases left in between. CDR3: CASSADPANYGYTF. CDR3 in DNA: TGTGCCAGCAGCGCAGACCCCGCTAACTATGGCTACACCTTC.

The CDR3 loop reads CASSSKPPSPPIVNEQYF. The CDR3 region has the DNA TGTGCCAGCAGTTCGAAGCCCCCCTCCCCACCGATCGTCAATGAGCAGTACTTC. This sequence joins TRBV6-5 and TRBJ2-1; D is unresolved. The J call may be in error: the DNA end matches TRBJ2-7 better. Germline CDR1 reads MNHEY; CDR2 reads SVGAGI. This CDR3 is built from 18 residues.

The chain uses TRBV14 and TRBJ1-3; D unclear. Trimming stripped 0 bases from V and 5 bases from J, with 5 bases between. Germline CDR1 reads SGHDN; CDR2 reads FVKESK. The CDR3 length is 13 residues. The CDR3 coding sequence is TGTGCCAGCAGCCAAGAACGCAGAAACACCATATATTTT. It codes for CASSQERRNTIYF.